This T cell receptor beta chain was identified during a study of blood T cell repertoires in COVID-19. The protocol was immunoSEQ multiplex PCR, while the TCRdb copy is restricted to in-frame clones and leaves out a portion. This sample has roughly 80,000 clones, with 87% found just once. Looked up from germline, CDR1 is SQVTM and CDR2 is ANQGSEA. The CDR3 is made up of 16 amino acids. V shed 3 bases and J 4 bases; nucleotides not matched to a gene: 11. The chain combines TRBV29-1 with TRBJ1-2; 10 bases align to TRBD1. The sequence was collected from a woman of 80 years or more with active or convalescent COVID-19. The source material was peripheral blood. The CDR3 DNA sequence: TGCAGCGTTGATGACCCCGACAGGGGGCACAGCTATGGCTACACCTTC. It yields the protein CSVDDPDRGHSYGYTF.